The 14 T cell receptor beta chains below were found in one sample sequenced in a study of T cell changes during pregnancy in multiple sclerosis. The assay was immunoSEQ multiplex PCR, and TCRdb's table has in-frame clones only and misses some. There are tens of thousands of clones in the sample; 88% occur only once, and about 0.58% lies in the top ten. The sample consisted of CD4+ T cells from peripheral blood mononuclear cells, taken in the first trimester of pregnancy. The receptors were gathered from a female donor with multiple sclerosis, enrolled in a pregnancy study.

The chain is built from TRBV4-1 and TRBJ2-2, with TRBD1 as a possible D gene (6 bases). Trimming took 0 bases from V and 6 from J, leaving 14 bases between them. The CDR3 length is 16 residues. Germline V gives CDR1 MGHRA, CDR2 YSYEKL. The DNA of the CDR3 is TGCGCCAGCAGCCAAGATGTGGTAACAGGGCCCGGGGAGCTGTTTTTT. This translates into CASSQDVVTGPGELFF.

The chain joins TRBV21-1 to TRBJ1-5; the table names TRBD1, a call not compared with the DNA. TRBV21-1 is deemed a pseudogene. This CDR3 is built from 18 residues. The CDR3, as DNA: TGTGCCAGCAGCATACAGTCCCCACAGACAGGGGGATATCAGCCCCAGCATTTT. This sequence encodes CASSIQSPQTGGYQPQHF.

This clone is a singleton in its sample. The chain joins TRBV6-1 to TRBJ1-2; TRBD1 aligns across 7 bases. Germline V lookup: CDR1 MNHNS, CDR2 SASEGT. The CDR3 extends over 14 amino acids. Trimming cost V 6 bases and J 1 base; bases outside gene matches: 5. Written as DNA, the CDR3 is TGTGCCAGCAGGTCGGGACAGATTAACTATGGCTACACCTTC. Residues: CASRSGQINYGYTF.

This chain connects TRBV9 to TRBJ1-3; 7 nucleotides agree with TRBD1. J lost 3 bases, V lost 0 bases, and 12 bases had no gene match. Germline values: CDR1 SGDLS, CDR2 YYNGEE. The CDR3 has 18 residues. CDR3: CASSVDLRQGNSGNTIYF. DNA for the CDR3: TGTGCCAGCAGCGTAGACCTGAGACAGGGCAATAGTGGAAACACCATATATTTT. Filled out from reference TRBV9 and TRBJ1-3, the complete variable domain reads DSGVTQTPKHLITATGQRVTLRCSPRSGDLSVYWYQQSLDQGLQFLIQYYNGEERAKGNILERFSAQQFPDLHSELNLSSLELGDSALYFCASSVDLRQGNSGNTIYFGEGSWLTVV.

The chain has TRBV4-1 and TRBJ1-4; 7 bases are shared with TRBD1. Germline CDR1 reads MGHRA; CDR2 reads YSYEKL. V lost 4 bases, J lost 2 bases, and 4 bases stayed unmatched. The CDR3 consists of 15 residues. This CDR3 reads CASSPTGTTNEKLFF. DNA for the CDR3: TGCGCCAGCAGCCCGACAGGGACTACTAATGAAAAACTGTTTTTT.

This chain connects TRBV5-1 to TRBJ1-3; D not resolved. The germline V and J ends were trimmed by 0 bases and 4 bases, with 5 bases remaining between them. Germline V gives CDR1 SGHRS, CDR2 YFSETQ. The CDR3 length is 13 residues. CDR3 DNA sequence: TGCGCCAGCAGCTTGGGGCTGGGAAACACCATATATTTT. This encodes CASSLGLGNTIYF.

The chain has TRBV7-2 and TRBJ2-7; D may be TRBD1 (6 bases). The V end was cut by 5 bases, the J end by 1 base, with 12 bases between. Germline V gives CDR1 SGHTA, CDR2 FQGNSA. This CDR3 has 14 amino acids. The CDR3 is CASSPTRGSYEQYF. CDR3 sequence (DNA): TGTGCCAGCAGCCCAACCAGGGGATCCTACGAGCAGTACTTC.

The rearrangement joins TRBV28 to TRBJ1-1; 8 positions match TRBD1. The germline V gene encodes CDR1 MDHEN and CDR2 SYDVKM. Unmatched junction bases numbered 9, after V lost 3 bases and J lost 3 bases. This CDR3 comprises 16 residues. DNA for the CDR3: TGTGCCAGCAGTTTCGAGCAGGGGGCTCGGGACACTGAAGCTTTCTTT. Protein sequence: CASSFEQGARDTEAFF.

The rearrangement links TRBV11-2 to TRBJ2-5; TRBD1 is a possible D gene (6 bases). The CDR3 length is 14 residues. Trimming removed 6 bases at V and 5 bases at J, with 16 bases between. CDR1 and CDR2 from the germline V gene are SGHAT and FQNNGV. CDR3 sequence reads: CASRIQGARETQYF. In DNA form, the CDR3 reads TGTGCCAGCAGGATACAGGGTGCCCGTGAGACCCAGTACTTC.

The chain joins TRBV7-3 to TRBJ2-1, with D maybe TRBD1 (5 bases). In germline, CDR1 is SGHTA, CDR2 FQGTGA. This CDR3 is built from 14 residues. The V end lost 2 bases, the J end lost 4 bases, and 9 bases lay between the germline ends. The CDR3 DNA sequence: TGTGCCAGCAGCTTATCGACAGAGTACAATGAGCAGTTCTTC. The encoded protein is CASSLSTEYNEQFF.

Notes on this clone: One junction end does not reproduce the germline sequence, and a read error may be involved. The chain uses TRBV7-2 and TRBJ2-1; 11 bases are shared with TRBD2. In germline, CDR1 is SGHTA, CDR2 FQGNSA. The CDR3 has 15 residues. The CDR3 nucleotides are TGTGCCAGCAGCGCCAATAGCGGGGGGGCCCACGGGCAGCTCTTC. The encoded protein is CASSANSGGAHGQLF.

The chain couples TRBV7-8 to TRBJ2-3, with D perhaps matching TRBD2 (6 bases). The germline gives CDR1 SGHVS, CDR2 FQNEAQ. V lost 5 bases to trimming and J lost 6 bases, with 21 bases between them. The CDR3 loop spans 16 amino acids. CDR3 sequence (DNA): TGTGCCAGCAGCCTCCGTGGAACGGGAGTGACTGATACGCAGTATTTT. It encodes CASSLRGTGVTDTQYF.

This clone has only one observation. This chain joins TRBV28 and TRBJ1-5, with D tentatively TRBD1 (6 bases). CDR1 is MDHEN and CDR2 is SYDVKM in the germline V gene. Trimming took off 4 bases at V and 6 bases at J, with 19 bases between the two ends. This CDR3 spans 16 amino acids. The CDR3 DNA is TGTGCCAGCAGTTCGAGCCCTCTTAGGGGGGGTCAGCCCCAGCATTTT. Amino acid sequence: CASSSSPLRGGQPQHF.

This clone was found once. V is TRBV9 and J is TRBJ2-2; D remains unclear. CDR3 length equals 11 residues. Between the trimmed V and J ends, which lost 4 bases and 5 bases, there was a span of 3 bases. Germline CDR1 and CDR2: SGDLS and YYNGEE. The chain's CDR3 is CASSLTGELFF. In DNA form, the CDR3 reads TGTGCCAGCAGCCTTACCGGGGAGCTGTTTTTT.